What follows describes a single T cell receptor (beta chain). The antigen remains undetermined. A much larger clone lies one base from this, so it may be a read error. The data originate from a study of read filtering for tumor transcriptome and immune sequencing. The overall study: R-ISS stage counts were eight or nine for I, roughly 15 for II, more than 5 for III. Per sample, TCR-region reads ranged about 4.05 to 10.27 million by IR-seq, roughly 85 to 1,300 by RNA-seq. General study results and limits: Even smaller IR-seq throughput identified most shared clonotypes.

Losses at the gene ends were 5 bases for V and 4 bases for J; bases not matched to a gene: 18. CDR1 is DFQATT and CDR2 is SNEGSKA in the germline V gene (reference sequence). The CDR3 totals 18 residues. From 350 to 500 ng of RNA, a library with molecular barcoded alpha/delta and beta/gamma adaptors was made. In TCRdb, the reads were re-called with MiXCR into one record per CDR3 protein. The repertoire has about 50,000 distinct CDR3 sequences, approximately 19% of them found once; the top ten carry 37%. The chain couples TRBV20-1 to TRBJ2-7; 12 positions match TRBD2. Sequenced input: a population of CD138-negative cells sorted from bone marrow. The receptor comes from a donor at least 40 years old with multiple myeloma. This CDR3 reads CSAGSEDSMTSGGYEQYF. The CDR3 nucleotides read TGCAGTGCTGGTTCCGAGGACAGCATGACTAGCGGGGGTTACGAGCAGTACTTC.